These 24 T cell receptor beta chains came from one sample sequenced in a study of OX40 agonist ivuxolimab in advanced cancers. Measured with immunoSEQ multiplex PCR; TCRdb has only the in-frame clones, and not every one. The sample has 55,000 to 65,000 clones; roughly 85% are singletons. Material: CD4+ or CD8+ T cells sorted from blood, obtained in a trial of the OX40 agonist ivuxolimab. These receptors were obtained from an adult with an advanced solid tumor such as melanoma, head and neck, liver or kidney cancer.

The rearrangement uses TRBV6-1 and TRBJ2-7; the D gene is possibly TRBD1 (6 bases). Trimming stripped 8 bases from V and 6 bases from J, with 17 bases between. This CDR3 spans 13 amino acids. CDR1 MNHNS and CDR2 SASEGT come from the germline V gene. This CDR3 is CASAETGLSEQYF. The CDR3 coding sequence is TGTGCCAGCGCAGAGACAGGACTGTCCGAGCAGTACTTC.

The chain combines TRBV5-6 with TRBJ2-1; 11 positions match TRBD1. J gave up 4 bases and V 4 bases, and 7 bases lay outside the gene matches. CDR1 SGHDT and CDR2 YYEEEE come from the germline V gene. CDR3 length equals 16 residues. The CDR3 spells CASSRGTGGSYNEQFF. CDR3 in DNA: TGTGCCAGCAGCCGGGGGACAGGGGGGTCTTACAATGAGCAGTTCTTC.

To note about this clone: A read error may produce the germline difference seen at one junction end. The V gene is TRBV7-9, the J gene TRBJ1-6; D remains unclear. The CDR3 spans 14 residues. CDR1 SEHNR and CDR2 FQNEAQ come from the germline V gene (reference sequence). The CDR3 nucleotides are TGTGCCAGCAGCTCCGTCCCTCCGGGAGTGATTATTTACTTT. Encoded protein: CASSSVPPGVIIYF. The entire variable domain, with the rest obtained from reference TRBV7-9 and TRBJ1-6, is as follows: DTGVSQNPRHKITKRGQNVTFRCDPISEHNRLYWYRQTLGQGPEFLTYFQNEAQLEKSRLLSDRFSAERPKGSFSTLEIQRTEQGDSAMYLCASSSVPPGVIIYFGNGTRLTVT.

V usage is TRBV29-1 and J usage is TRBJ2-5, with TRBD2 matching 8 bases. CDR1 and CDR2 from the germline V gene are SQVTM and ANQGSEA. The CDR3 covers 13 residues. V lost 6 bases and J lost 4; bases outside the gene matches: 7. In nucleotides, the CDR3 is TGCAGCGTCGCCGGGGGGGGTGCAGAGACCCAGTACTTC. It codes for CSVAGGGAETQYF.

The chain has TRBV27 and TRBJ2-7; the D is unclear. The V and J ends lost 5 bases and 4 bases respectively, with 9 bases between them. Germline assignment: CDR1 MNHEY and CDR2 SMNVEV (reference sequence). The CDR3 is made up of 12 amino acids. CDR3 region: CASSVLVYEQYF. Written as DNA, the CDR3 is TGTGCCAGCAGTGTCCTTGTGTACGAGCAGTACTTC.

The J gene is TRBJ2-5, the V gene TRBV28; TRBD2 matches at 7 bases. Per germline, CDR1 MDHEN and CDR2 SYDVKM. V lost 3 bases, J lost 7 bases, and 8 bases stayed unmatched. The CDR3 is made up of 14 amino acids. The DNA of the CDR3 is TGTGCCAGCAGTTTCCCCGGGGGGAGTGGGACCCAGTACTTC. This encodes CASSFPGGSGTQYF.

V and J are TRBV18 and TRBJ2-1; D may be TRBD2 (5 bases). Germline CDR1 is KGHSH and CDR2 is LQKENI. Trimming left V 5 bases short and J 9 bases short, with 11 bases between. The CDR3 runs to 12 residues. The CDR3 here is CASSSSMGEQFF. DNA of the CDR3: TGTGCCAGCTCATCTAGCATGGGTGAGCAGTTCTTC. The complete variable domain, with remaining parts taken from reference TRBV18 and TRBJ2-1, reads NAGVMQNPRHLVRRRGQEARLRCSPMKGHSHVYWYRQLPEEGLKFMVYLQKENIIDESGMPKERFSAEFPKEGPSILRIQQVVRGDSAAYFCASSSSMGEQFFGPGTRLTVL.

The rearrangement joins TRBV2 to TRBJ1-1, with TRBD1 matching over 9 bases. The CDR3 is 14 amino acids. Germline loops: CDR1 SNHLY, CDR2 FYNNEI. The V and J ends lost 4 bases and 5 bases, in that order; junction bases with no gene match: 5. DNA of the CDR3: TGTGCCAGCAGTGTCACAGGGGGCCTAACTGAAGCTTTCTTT. This sequence encodes CASSVTGGLTEAFF.

The chain carries TRBV6-1 and TRBJ1-2, with D possibly TRBD1 on 6 matching bases. CDR1 is MNHNS, CDR2 SASEGT, per germline. The V end lost 7 bases, the J end lost 1 base, and 13 bases lay between the germline ends. This CDR3 is 14 amino acids long. The CDR3 DNA reads as TGTGCCAGCATGACGCAGGGGAGTAACTATGGCTACACCTTC. It yields the protein CASMTQGSNYGYTF.

This clone showed up just once. V usage is TRBV14 and J usage is TRBJ2-5; D is unclear. V dropped 0 bases and J dropped 4 bases, with 9 bases sitting between them. The CDR3 runs to 14 residues. CDR1 is SGHDN and CDR2 is FVKESK in the germline V gene. The CDR3 protein is CASSQDLGSETQYF. In DNA form, the CDR3 reads TGTGCCAGCAGCCAAGATTTAGGCTCAGAGACCCAGTACTTC.

This chain links TRBV5-1 with TRBJ1-3; 9 bases are shared with TRBD1. Germline V gene lookup returns CDR1 SGHRS and CDR2 YFSETQ. CDR3 size: 14 residues. The junction had 1 base not matched to a gene; V was cut back by 2 bases and J by 4 bases. CDR3 loop: CASSFTGGGNTIYF. The CDR3 nucleotides read TGCGCCAGCAGCTTTACAGGGGGCGGAAACACCATATATTTT.

The gene calls are TRBV5-6 and TRBJ1-5; tentatively, D is TRBD1 (5 bases). This CDR3 is 15 amino acids long. Between the trimmed V and J ends, which lost 4 bases and 4 bases, there was a span of 15 bases. The V gene's germline CDR1 is SGHDT and CDR2 YYEEEE. The CDR3 DNA follows: TGTGCCAGCAGCCGTGGGACGGGTGGGAATCAGCCCCAGCATTTT. Translating gives CASSRGTGGNQPQHF.

This clone was observed a handful of times. This rearrangement joins TRBV9 to TRBJ1-3, with D possibly TRBD1 on 5 matching bases. The CDR3 spans 15 residues. V was shortened by 0 bases and J by 9 bases, with 16 bases between the two germline ends. CDR1 SGDLS and CDR2 YYNGEE come from the germline V gene. The CDR3 nucleotides read TGTGCCAGCAGCGTAGCGGCCTCCGAGGGGAGCACCATATATTTT. As protein: CASSVAASEGSTIYF.

This clone appeared once. The V call is TRBV27, the J call TRBJ2-7, with D perhaps given as TRBD1 or TRBD2 (5 bases each). Trimming cost V 5 bases and J 4 bases, with 21 bases left between them. There are 16 residues in the CDR3. From germline, CDR1 is MNHEY and CDR2 SMNVEV (reference sequence). The CDR3: CASSLMWGSTPYEQYF. The CDR3 DNA reads TGTGCCAGCAGTCTGATGTGGGGGTCAACGCCTTACGAGCAGTACTTC.

The chain combines TRBV7-2 with TRBJ1-4; D call uncertain. The CDR3 totals 16 residues. Trimming removed 2 bases from V and 5 bases from J, with 15 bases in between. Germline V gene lookup returns CDR1 SGHTA and CDR2 FQGNSA. The CDR3 is CASSLSLTTANEKLFF. The CDR3 bases are TGTGCCAGCAGCTTATCTCTTACGACCGCAAATGAAAAACTGTTTTTT.

This rearrangement joins TRBV29-1 to TRBJ1-1; TRBD1 aligns across 7 bases. The CDR3 has 13 residues. Unmatched junction bases numbered 4, after V lost 5 bases and J lost 1 base. The germline V gene encodes CDR1 SQVTM and CDR2 ANQGSEA. The CDR3 DNA sequence: TGCAGCGTTCACAGGGGCAGGAACACTGAAGCTTTCTTT. Amino acids: CSVHRGRNTEAFF.

This clone was observed once. The chain carries TRBV27 and TRBJ1-4, with D hard to call. Germline V gene sequence: CDR1 MNHEY, CDR2 SMNVEV (reference sequence). With 6 bases removed from V and 0 bases from J, the gap between germline ends came to 14 bases. The length of the CDR3 is 16 residues. The CDR3 spells CASRHTITATNEKLFF. The DNA of the CDR3 is TGTGCCAGCAGACACACGATAACTGCAACTAATGAAAAACTGTTTTTT. The variable domain in full, with the rest retrieved from reference TRBV27 and TRBJ1-4, is EAQVTQNPRYLITVTGKKLTVTCSQNMNHEYMSWYRQDPGLGLRQIYYSMNVEVTDKGDVPEGYKVSRKEKRNFPLILESPSPNQTSLYFCASRHTITATNEKLFFGSGTQLSVL.

This clone was seen just once. The V call is TRBV29-1, the J call TRBJ1-2; D is perhaps TRBD1 (6 bases). Germline V gene sequence: CDR1 SQVTM, CDR2 ANQGSEA. This CDR3 comprises 12 residues. Trimming left V 5 bases short and J 5 bases short, with 12 bases between. The CDR3 loop reads CSVRTGAYGYTF. CDR3 coding DNA: TGCAGCGTTAGGACGGGGGCGTATGGCTACACCTTC.

V and J are TRBV2 and TRBJ2-5; a possible D gene is TRBD2 (5 bases). Germline CDR1 and CDR2: SNHLY and FYNNEI. Trimming took off 7 bases at V and 1 base at J, with 10 bases between the two ends. The CDR3 spans 13 residues. CDR3 residues: CASTLEVQETQYF. Written as DNA, the CDR3 is TGTGCCAGCACCCTGGAGGTCCAAGAGACCCAGTACTTC.

This chain uses TRBV28 with TRBJ1-1, with D unresolved. V was pared by 8 bases and J by 1 base, with 17 bases between. This CDR3 spans 15 amino acids. CDR1 and CDR2 from the germline V gene are MDHEN and SYDVKM. The chain's CDR3 is CASLPAGVPNTEAFF. CDR3 nucleotides: TGTGCCAGCCTCCCGGCTGGGGTCCCGAACACTGAAGCTTTCTTT. Variable domain in full (rest from reference TRBV28 and TRBJ1-1): DVKVTQSSRYLVKRTGEKVFLECVQDMDHENMFWYRQDPGLGLRLIYFSYDVKMKEKGDIPEGYSVSREKKERFSLILESASTNQTSMYLCASLPAGVPNTEAFFGQGTRLTVV.

The genes are TRBV28 and TRBJ1-1, with TRBD1 matching 9 bases. Germline CDR1 MDHEN, CDR2 SYDVKM. This CDR3 region has 15 residues. V lost 3 bases, J lost 10 bases, and 12 bases stayed unmatched. The DNA for the CDR3 is TGTGCCAGCAGTTTCTCTCGACAGGGGGATGAGGGAGCTTTCTTT. It is translated as CASSFSRQGDEGAFF. The full variable domain, its missing parts supplied by reference TRBV28 and TRBJ1-1, is DVKVTQSSRYLVKRTGEKVFLECVQDMDHENMFWYRQDPGLGLRLIYFSYDVKMKEKGDIPEGYSVSREKKERFSLILESASTNQTSMYLCASSFSRQGDEGAFFGQGTRLTVV.

The chain is built from TRBV27 and TRBJ1-2; TRBD1 aligns across 7 bases. The germline V gene has CDR1 MNHEY and CDR2 SMNVEV (reference sequence). V shed 6 bases, J shed 0 bases, and the junction held 4 bases outside the gene matches. CDR3 size: 14 residues. CDR3 coding DNA: TGTGCCAGCAGACTAACAGGGGCTAACTATGGCTACACCTTC. Encoded protein: CASRLTGANYGYTF.

The chain couples TRBV9 to TRBJ1-3; TRBD1 matches at 8 bases. CDR3 length: 16 amino acids. Germline V gives CDR1 SGDLS, CDR2 YYNGEE. Trimming at V came to 0 bases and at J to 10 bases, leaving 12 bases not matched to a gene. This chain's CDR3 is CASSVASDRDVGTIYF. DNA for the CDR3: TGTGCCAGCAGCGTAGCCTCGGACAGGGATGTAGGGACCATATATTTT.

This chain joins TRBV27 and TRBJ2-7, with D uncertain. The ends were cut back, 4 bases at V and 4 bases at J, with 14 bases in the middle. The CDR3 runs to 14 residues. CDR1 is MNHEY, CDR2 SMNVEV, per germline (reference sequence). The CDR3 coding sequence is TGTGCCAGCAGTTCCCCGAGTCTAACGTACGAGCAGTACTTC. It specifies CASSSPSLTYEQYF.